This T cell receptor (beta chain) derives from a study of metastatic and nonmetastatic thyroid tumors. In its sample, this clone was seen a few times. TCRdb reanalyzed the PCR reads via MiXCR. The profile shows around 20,000 clones, roughly 13% of them singletons. Before thyroid surgery, none of the patients had received any treatment. The CDR3 is 21 residues long. CDR1 is MNHEY, CDR2 SMNVEV, per germline (reference sequence). The ends lost 2 bases at V and 2 bases at J; junction bases unmatched: 15. The chain uses TRBV27 and TRBJ2-3; 14 positions match TRBD2. The source is a female donor with papillary thyroid cancer or a benign thyroid nodule (not recorded which). Some clones in this sample may be carry-over from other donors' samples. The sequencing input was blood. The CDR3 loop reads CASSLPTQRLAGGLATDTQYF. The CDR3 region has the DNA TGTGCCAGCAGTTTACCCACCCAACGACTAGCGGGAGGGTTGGCCACAGATACGCAGTATTTT.